Below, 8 T cell receptor beta chains from the same sample are listed, as sequenced in a study of long-term antiretroviral therapy in people with HIV. Run at survey level, the immunoSEQ assay was version v3.0. Assay: immunoSEQ multiplex PCR; the TCRdb copy retains only in-frame clones and omits some. Found here are tens of thousands of clones, around four fifths of them singletons; the top ten hold 9.5% to 10%. Sequences were derived from unsorted PBMCs, sampled 2.7 to 2.8 years after starting antiretroviral therapy. Source of these receptors: a man aged 25 to 40 with HIV.

This chain joins TRBV11-2 and TRBJ1-2; no firm D call. Trimming pared 3 bases from V and 4 bases from J, leaving 9 bases between. The CDR3 is made up of 13 amino acids. Germline CDR1 reads SGHAT; CDR2 reads FQNNGV. The CDR3 here is CASSLVAGYGYTF. The CDR3 DNA sequence: TGTGCCAGCAGCTTGGTTGCGGGCTATGGCTACACCTTC. The full variable domain, completed using reference TRBV11-2 and TRBJ1-2, is EAGVAQSPRYKIIEKRQSVAFWCNPISGHATLYWYQQILGQGPKLLIQFQNNGVVDDSQLPKDRFSAERLKGVDSTLKIQPAKLEDSAVYLCASSLVAGYGYTFGSGTRLTVV.

This sequence joins TRBV5-1 and TRBJ1-2; 8 bases fit TRBD1. The CDR3 extends over 15 amino acids. The V gene's germline CDR1 is SGHRS and CDR2 YFSETQ. V trimming: 2 bases; J trimming: 4 bases; junction bases outside the gene matches: 7. This CDR3 reads CASSFNAQGGYGYTF. DNA for the CDR3: TGCGCCAGCAGCTTCAACGCACAGGGGGGCTATGGCTACACCTTC.

The chain couples TRBV4-1 to TRBJ1-1, with 7 bases lining up with TRBD1. CDR1 and CDR2 from the germline V gene are MGHRA and YSYEKL. J was trimmed by 0 bases and V by 0 bases; bases with no gene match: 19. The CDR3 is 21 amino acids. CDR3 bases: TGCGCCAGCAGCCAAGATCTAAGTAGGACAGGCAGTCCCTGGGTGAACACTGAAGCTTTCTTT. Translation gives CASSQDLSRTGSPWVNTEAFF.

The CDR3 DNA reads as TGTGCCAGTAGGACGAGGGCTGGGGCCAACGTCCTGACTTTC. Translation: CASRTRAGANVLTF. The genes are TRBV19 and TRBJ2-6; TRBD2 might be the D (5 bases). Germline loops: CDR1 LNHDA, CDR2 SQIVND (reference sequence). The CDR3 loop spans 14 amino acids. The germline V and J ends were trimmed by 6 bases and 2 bases, with 8 bases remaining between them. The whole variable domain, remainder taken from reference TRBV19 and TRBJ2-6, is DGGITQSPKYLFRKEGQNVTLSCEQNLNHDAMYWYRQDPGQGLRLIYYSQIVNDFQKGDIAEGYSVSREKKESFPLTVTSAQKNPTAFYLCASRTRAGANVLTFGAGSRLTVL.

The chain has TRBV11-2 and TRBJ1-4; 9 nucleotides match TRBD1. The length of the CDR3 is 15 residues. V shed 5 bases, J shed 10 bases, and the junction held 11 bases outside the gene matches. Per the germline V gene, CDR1 is SGHAT and CDR2 is FQNNGV. The DNA for the CDR3 is TGTGCCAGCAGCAGACTACAGGGGGCGACGGGAAAACTGTTTTTT. Protein sequence: CASSRLQGATGKLFF.

The chain couples TRBV7-2 to TRBJ2-7; D tentatively reads TRBD1 or TRBD2 (5 bases each). CDR3 length: 14 residues. V was cut by 1 base and J by 2 bases, with 9 bases left in between. Germline assignment: CDR1 SGHTA and CDR2 FQGNSA. This chain's CDR3 is CASSLVGAAYEQYF. CDR3 nucleotides: TGTGCCAGCAGCTTAGTCGGGGCAGCCTACGAGCAGTACTTC.

This chain connects TRBV11-2 to TRBJ2-7; a possible D gene is TRBD2 (6 bases). The CDR3 runs 13 residues. Germline CDR1 and CDR2: SGHAT and FQNNGV. Trimming removed 6 bases at V and 2 bases at J, with 11 bases between. The CDR3 protein is CASRTGETYEQYF. The CDR3 region has the DNA TGTGCCAGCAGGACGGGGGAAACCTACGAGCAGTACTTC. The full variable domain, completed using reference TRBV11-2 and TRBJ2-7, is EAGVAQSPRYKIIEKRQSVAFWCNPISGHATLYWYQQILGQGPKLLIQFQNNGVVDDSQLPKDRFSAERLKGVDSTLKIQPAKLEDSAVYLCASRTGETYEQYFGPGTRLTVT.

The chain links TRBV12-2 to TRBJ2-1; the table gives TRBD2 as D, unverified against the DNA. TRBV12-2 is shown as a pseudogene. The CDR3 is 15 amino acids. CDR3 sequence: CASRFPGDWYNEQFF. The CDR3, as DNA: TGTGCAAGTCGCTTTCCGGGGGATTGGTACAATGAGCAGTTCTTC.